This TCR beta chain was profiled in a study of vaccination and CD4 T cells after COVID-19. Study overall: Overlapping peptides covering the spike proteins of SARS-CoV-2, HCoV-NL63, HCoV-OC43 and HCoV-229E were added to stimulate cells.

Oncomine TCR Beta short-read sequencing was applied to DNA from cultured CD4+ T cells. Genomic DNA was isolated from CD4+ T cells that had been cultured. Using its own MiXCR run on the PCR reads, TCRdb lists one record per CDR3 protein. In the table there are over 8,500 distinct CDR3 sequences, about 28% of which are singletons. Trimming cost V 5 bases and J 7 bases; bases outside gene matches: 5. Germline CDR1 and CDR2: MNHNS and SASEGT. The CDR3 length is 14 residues. This clonotype has only a few counts. What it binds is not known. Study-level findings and limits: The authors identified 304 of 307 vaccine-specific clones in convalescent patients as spike mono-reactive.

Stated treatment: roughly 11-day PBMC culture with coronavirus spike peptide pools or control peptides (ViraFEST assay). Investigators obtained the unexposed donor's CD4+ T cells before the COVID-19 pandemic (2011-2018). ViraFEST expanded antigen-specific T cells with peptide pools, then sequenced TCRs. Cells permitting, SARS-CoV-2 S/N served as probes for unexposed-donor CD4+ T cells, and four cold-coronavirus spikes did too. The chain joins TRBV6-1 to TRBJ1-3; TRBD1 matches at 10 bases. The sequence came from a human donor in good health. The sequenced sample was CD4+ T cells from blood, cultured in vitro. The CDR3 DNA reads as TGTGCCAGCAGTACCGGGACAGGGGCTAACACCATATATTTT. As protein: CASSTGTGANTIYF.